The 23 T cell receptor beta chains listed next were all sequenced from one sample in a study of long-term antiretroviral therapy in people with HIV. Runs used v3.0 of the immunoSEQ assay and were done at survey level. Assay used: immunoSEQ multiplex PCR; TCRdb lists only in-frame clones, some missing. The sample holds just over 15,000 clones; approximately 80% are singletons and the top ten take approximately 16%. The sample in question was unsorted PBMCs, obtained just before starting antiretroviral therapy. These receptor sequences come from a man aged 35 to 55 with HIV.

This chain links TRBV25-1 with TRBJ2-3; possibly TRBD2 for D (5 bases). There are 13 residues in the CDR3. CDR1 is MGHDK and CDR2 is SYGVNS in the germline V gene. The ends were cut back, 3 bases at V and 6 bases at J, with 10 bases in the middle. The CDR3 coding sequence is TGTGCCAGCAGTGATGGACTGGGCGATACGCAGTATTTT. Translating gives CASSDGLGDTQYF.

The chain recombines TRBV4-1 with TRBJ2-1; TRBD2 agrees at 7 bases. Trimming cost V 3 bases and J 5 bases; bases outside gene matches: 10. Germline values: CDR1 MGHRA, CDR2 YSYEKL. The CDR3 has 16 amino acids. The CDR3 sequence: CASSHASWGGHNEQFF. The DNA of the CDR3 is TGCGCCAGCAGCCATGCAAGCTGGGGGGGACACAATGAGCAGTTCTTC.

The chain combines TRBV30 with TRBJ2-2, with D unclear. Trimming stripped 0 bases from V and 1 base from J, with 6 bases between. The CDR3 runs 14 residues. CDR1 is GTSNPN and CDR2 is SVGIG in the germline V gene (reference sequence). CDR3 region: CAWSVTGNTGELFF. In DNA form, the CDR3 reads TGTGCCTGGAGTGTAACCGGGAACACCGGGGAGCTGTTTTTT.

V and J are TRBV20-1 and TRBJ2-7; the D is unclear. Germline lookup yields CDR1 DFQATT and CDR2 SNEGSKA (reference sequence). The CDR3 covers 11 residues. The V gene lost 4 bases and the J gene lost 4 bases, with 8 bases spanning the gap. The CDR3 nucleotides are TGCAGTGCTATAAGAGATTACGAGCAGTACTTC. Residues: CSAIRDYEQYF.

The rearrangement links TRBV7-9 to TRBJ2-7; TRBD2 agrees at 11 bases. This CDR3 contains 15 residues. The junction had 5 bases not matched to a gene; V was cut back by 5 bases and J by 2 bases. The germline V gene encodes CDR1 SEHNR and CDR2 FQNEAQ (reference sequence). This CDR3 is CASSRGTSGTYEQYF. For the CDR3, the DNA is TGTGCCAGCAGCCGCGGGACTAGCGGTACCTACGAGCAGTACTTC.

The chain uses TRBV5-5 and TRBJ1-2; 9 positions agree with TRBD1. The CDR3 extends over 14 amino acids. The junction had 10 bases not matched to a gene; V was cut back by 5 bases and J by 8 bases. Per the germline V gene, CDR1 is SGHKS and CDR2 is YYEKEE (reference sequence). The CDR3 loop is CASRMTGGLGGYTF. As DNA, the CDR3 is TGTGCCAGCAGAATGACAGGGGGGCTGGGAGGCTACACCTTC.

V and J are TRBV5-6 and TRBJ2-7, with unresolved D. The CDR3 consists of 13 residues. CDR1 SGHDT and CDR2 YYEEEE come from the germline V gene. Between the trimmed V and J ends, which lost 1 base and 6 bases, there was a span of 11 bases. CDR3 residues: CASSLSRISEQYF. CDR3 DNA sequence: TGTGCCAGCAGCTTGTCCCGCATTAGCGAGCAGTACTTC.

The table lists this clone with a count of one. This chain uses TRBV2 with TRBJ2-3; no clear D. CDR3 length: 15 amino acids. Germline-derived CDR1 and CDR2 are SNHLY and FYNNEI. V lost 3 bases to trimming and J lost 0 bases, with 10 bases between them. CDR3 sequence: CASSEVGFSTDTQYF. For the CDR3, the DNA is TGTGCCAGCAGTGAGGTGGGGTTTAGCACAGATACGCAGTATTTT.

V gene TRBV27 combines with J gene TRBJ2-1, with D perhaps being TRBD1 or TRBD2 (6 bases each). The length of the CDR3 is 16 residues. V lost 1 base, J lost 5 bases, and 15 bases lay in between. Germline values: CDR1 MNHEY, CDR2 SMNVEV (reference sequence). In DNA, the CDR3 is TGTGCCAGCAGTTTATACTCTTGGGGGGCAAACAATGAGCAGTTCTTC. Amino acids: CASSLYSWGANNEQFF.

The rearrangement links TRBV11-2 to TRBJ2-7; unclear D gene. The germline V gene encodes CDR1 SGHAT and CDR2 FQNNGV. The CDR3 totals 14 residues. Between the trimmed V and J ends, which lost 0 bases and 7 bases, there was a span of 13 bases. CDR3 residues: CASSLDIGLEEQYF. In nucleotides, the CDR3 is TGTGCCAGCAGCTTAGATATTGGGCTTGAGGAGCAGTACTTC.

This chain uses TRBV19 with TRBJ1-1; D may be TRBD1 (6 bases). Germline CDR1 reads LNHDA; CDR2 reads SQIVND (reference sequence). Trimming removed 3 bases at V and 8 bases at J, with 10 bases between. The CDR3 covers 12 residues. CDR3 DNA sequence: TGTGCCAGTAGTATGGTGAGGGGGGAAGCTTTCTTT. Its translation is CASSMVRGEAFF.

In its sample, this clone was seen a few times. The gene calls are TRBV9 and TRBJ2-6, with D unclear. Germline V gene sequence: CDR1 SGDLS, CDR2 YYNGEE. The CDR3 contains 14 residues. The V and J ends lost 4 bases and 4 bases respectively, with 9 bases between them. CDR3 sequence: CASSPALGANVLTF. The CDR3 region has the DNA TGTGCCAGCAGCCCGGCCCTGGGGGCCAACGTCCTGACTTTC.

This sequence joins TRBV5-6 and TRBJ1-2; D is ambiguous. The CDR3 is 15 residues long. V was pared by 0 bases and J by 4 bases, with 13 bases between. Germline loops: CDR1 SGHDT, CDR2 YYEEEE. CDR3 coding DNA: TGTGCCAGCAGCTTGGGTGCTAGTTTGGGCTATGGCTACACCTTC. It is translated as CASSLGASLGYGYTF. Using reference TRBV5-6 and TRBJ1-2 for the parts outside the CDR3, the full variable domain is DAGVTQSPTHLIKTRGQQVTLRCSPKSGHDTVSWYQQALGQGPQFIFQYYEEEERQRGNFPDRFSGHQFPNYSSELNVNALLLGDSALYLCASSLGASLGYGYTFGSGTRLTVV.

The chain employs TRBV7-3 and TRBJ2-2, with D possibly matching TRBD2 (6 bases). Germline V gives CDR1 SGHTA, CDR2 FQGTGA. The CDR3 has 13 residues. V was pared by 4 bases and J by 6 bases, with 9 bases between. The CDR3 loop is CASSSGAAGELFF. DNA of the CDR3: TGTGCCAGCAGCTCGGGAGCGGCCGGGGAGCTGTTTTTT.

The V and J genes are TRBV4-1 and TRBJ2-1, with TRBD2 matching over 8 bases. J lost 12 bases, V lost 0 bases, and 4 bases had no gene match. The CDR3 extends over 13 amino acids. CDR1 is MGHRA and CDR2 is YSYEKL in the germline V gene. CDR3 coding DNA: TGCGCCAGCAGCCAAGAGGGACTAGGAGGGCAGTTCTTC. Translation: CASSQEGLGGQFF.

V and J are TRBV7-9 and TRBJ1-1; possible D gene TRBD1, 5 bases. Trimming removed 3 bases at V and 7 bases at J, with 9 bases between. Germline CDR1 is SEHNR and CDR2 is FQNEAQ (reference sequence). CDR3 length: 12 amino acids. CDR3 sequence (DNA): TGTGCCAGCAGCTTCGGGGGGGATGAAGCTTTCTTT. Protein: CASSFGGDEAFF.

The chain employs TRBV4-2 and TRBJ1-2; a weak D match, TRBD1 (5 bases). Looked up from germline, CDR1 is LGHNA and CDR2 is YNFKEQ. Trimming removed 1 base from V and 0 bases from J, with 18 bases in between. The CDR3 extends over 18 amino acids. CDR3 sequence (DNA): TGTGCCAGCAGCCAAGTAAAAGGGGCGTTTTCGTCTAACTATGGCTACACCTTC. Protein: CASSQVKGAFSSNYGYTF.

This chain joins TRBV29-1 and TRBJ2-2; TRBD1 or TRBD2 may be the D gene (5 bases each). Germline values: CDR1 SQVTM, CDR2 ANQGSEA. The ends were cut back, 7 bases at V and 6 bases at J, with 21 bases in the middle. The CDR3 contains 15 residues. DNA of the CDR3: TGCAGCGCCAGTCGAGGGGCAGGGCGCGCCGGGGAGCTGTTTTTT. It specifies CSASRGAGRAGELFF.

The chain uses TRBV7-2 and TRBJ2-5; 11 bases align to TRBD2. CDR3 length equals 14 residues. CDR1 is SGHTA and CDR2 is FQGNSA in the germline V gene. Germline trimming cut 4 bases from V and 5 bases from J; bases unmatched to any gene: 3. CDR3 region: CASSSRTSGETQYF. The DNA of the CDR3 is TGTGCCAGCAGCTCCCGGACTAGCGGGGAGACCCAGTACTTC. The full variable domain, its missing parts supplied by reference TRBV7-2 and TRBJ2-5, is GAGVSQSPSNKVTEKGKDVELRCDPISGHTALYWYRQSLGQGLEFLIYFQGNSAPDKSGLPSDRFSAERTGGSVSTLTIQRTQQEDSAVYLCASSSRTSGETQYFGPGTRLLVL.

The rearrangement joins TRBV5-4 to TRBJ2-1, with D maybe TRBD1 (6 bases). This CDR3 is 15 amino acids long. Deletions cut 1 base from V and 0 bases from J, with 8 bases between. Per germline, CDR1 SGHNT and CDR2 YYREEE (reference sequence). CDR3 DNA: TGTGCCAGCAGCTTGCAGGGGCGCTCCTACAATGAGCAGTTCTTC. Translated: CASSLQGRSYNEQFF.

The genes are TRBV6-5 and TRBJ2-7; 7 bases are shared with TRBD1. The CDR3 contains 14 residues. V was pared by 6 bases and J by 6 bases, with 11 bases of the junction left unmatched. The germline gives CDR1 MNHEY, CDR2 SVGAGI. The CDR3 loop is CASRLHHRGSEQYF. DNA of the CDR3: TGTGCCAGCAGGTTACACCACAGGGGCTCCGAGCAGTACTTC.

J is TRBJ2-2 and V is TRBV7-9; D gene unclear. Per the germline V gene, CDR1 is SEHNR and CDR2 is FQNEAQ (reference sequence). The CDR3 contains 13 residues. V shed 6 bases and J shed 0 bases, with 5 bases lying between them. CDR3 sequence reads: CASRSTNTGELFF. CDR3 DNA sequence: TGTGCCAGCAGATCGACGAACACCGGGGAGCTGTTTTTT.

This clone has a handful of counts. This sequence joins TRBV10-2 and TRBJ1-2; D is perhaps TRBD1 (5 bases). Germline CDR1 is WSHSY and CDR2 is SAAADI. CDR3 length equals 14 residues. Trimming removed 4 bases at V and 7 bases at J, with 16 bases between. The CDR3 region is CASSGVWGGGGYTF. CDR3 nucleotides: TGCGCCAGCAGTGGAGTTTGGGGGGGTGGTGGCTACACCTTC.